Below are 6 T cell receptor beta chains sequenced from a single sample in a study of patients and donors after allogeneic stem cell transplantation. MiXCR, run by TCRdb on the RT-PCR reads, gives a single entry per CDR3 protein. The profile shows a few hundred thousand distinct CDR3 sequences, 38% of them singletons. Material: blood, either unsorted or a sorted T cell fraction (not recorded which). The receptor set was obtained from a human donor who was either an allogeneic HSCT recipient or a stem cell or donor lymphocyte infusion donor (not recorded which). It is not recorded whose cells these are; they may come from a transplant donor.

V and J are TRBV29-1 and TRBJ2-3, with 7 bases lining up with TRBD1. Germline-derived CDR1 and CDR2 are SQVTM and ANQGSEA. The CDR3 totals 11 residues. The V and J ends lost 7 bases and 4 bases, in that order; junction bases with no gene match: 2. The CDR3 region has the DNA TGCAGCGGCGACAGGGCAGATACGCAGTATTTT. This gives the protein CSGDRADTQYF.

This clonotype has just a few counts. CDR3 DNA sequence: TGTGCCAGCAGCTTAGTGGTGGCTAGCCGGGCCACAGATACGCAGTATTTT. Protein product: CASSLVVASRATDTQYF. The rearrangement joins TRBV7-8 to TRBJ2-3; D is perhaps TRBD2 (5 bases). The germline V gene has CDR1 SGHVS and CDR2 FQNEAQ. The CDR3 has 17 residues. V lost 1 base and J lost 2, with 16 bases in between. Looking up the rest from reference TRBV7-8 and TRBJ2-3 gives the full variable domain: GAGVSQSPRYKVAKRGQDVALRCDPISGHVSLFWYQQALGQGPEFLTYFQNEAQLDKSGLPSDRFFAERPEGSVSTLKIQRTQQEDSAVYLCASSLVVASRATDTQYFGPGTRLTVL.

This clonotype was observed a handful of times. The V and J genes are TRBV7-2 and TRBJ1-5; possible D gene TRBD1, 5 bases. V lost 1 base, J lost 2 bases, and 12 bases lay in between. CDR3 size: 16 residues. Germline V gene sequence: CDR1 SGHTA, CDR2 FQGNSA. The CDR3 DNA sequence: TGTGCCAGCAGCTTAGGAGGTCAGGGCGGCAATCAGCCCCAGCATTTT. As protein: CASSLGGQGGNQPQHF.

The CDR3 region is CASSFEGSTDTQYF. CDR3 sequence (DNA): TGCGCCAGCAGCTTCGAGGGGAGCACAGATACGCAGTATTTT. The rearrangement links TRBV5-1 to TRBJ2-3, with D perhaps given as TRBD1 or TRBD2 (5 bases each). Trimming left V 2 bases short and J 0 bases short, with 7 bases between. This CDR3 region has 14 residues. Germline CDR1 SGHRS, CDR2 YFSETQ.

The genes are TRBV6-1 and TRBJ2-7; weak D call: TRBD1 (6 bases). The V gene's germline CDR1 is MNHNS and CDR2 SASEGT. The ends were cut back, 3 bases at V and 0 bases at J, with 12 bases in the middle. This CDR3 is built from 15 residues. The CDR3 DNA follows: TGTGCCAGCAGTGAGACAGGCCCGAGCTCCTACGAGCAGTACTTC. Translating it yields CASSETGPSSYEQYF.

This clonotype appeared a few times. The chain has TRBV24-1 and TRBJ1-2; possibly TRBD1 for D (5 bases). Germline assignment: CDR1 KGHDR and CDR2 SFDVKD. The CDR3 sequence is 14 residues long. V lost 2 bases and J 4 bases, leaving 10 bases between the germline ends. DNA for the CDR3: TGTGCCACCAGTGATTGGCAGGGCCGCTATGGCTACACCTTC. Amino acids: CATSDWQGRYGYTF.